This TCR beta chain originates from a study of OX40 agonist ivuxolimab in advanced cancers. For the study at large: Ivuxolimab, an antibody acting as an agonist of OX40 (CD134), was used to treat patients. Study results and caveats: Clones of CD4+ and CD8+ blood T cells grew by week 6 at doses of 0.1 to 3.0 mg/kg.

TCRdb's table, derived via immunoSEQ multiplex PCR, lists solely in-frame clones and lacks some. The data contain 30,000 to 45,000 clones, about 85% of them seen just once; the ten biggest clones take up roughly 2.3%. This CDR3 is built from 17 residues. J gave up 2 bases and V 4 bases, and 11 bases lay outside the gene matches. Germline assignment: CDR1 MNHNS and CDR2 SASEGT. As to this clone: Its antigen remains unidentified.

The input for sequencing was CD4+ or CD8+ T cells sorted from blood, taken in a trial of the OX40 agonist ivuxolimab. The origin of this receptor is an adult with an advanced solid tumor such as melanoma, head and neck, liver or kidney cancer. V usage is TRBV6-1 and J usage is TRBJ1-1; TRBD1 matches 9 bases. The CDR3 coding sequence is TGTGCCAGCAGTGTAAGAGTCACAGGGGGCGCAAACACTGAAGCTTTCTTT. As protein: CASSVRVTGGANTEAFF.